This record concerns one TCR beta chain sequence. The CDR3 has 13 amino acids. Germline loops: CDR1 MNHEY, CDR2 SMNVEV (reference sequence). The ends lost 2 bases at V and 5 bases at J; junction bases unmatched: 2. The source of the sample is a study of cytomegalovirus exposure and HLA in healthy donors. Both 60 Vbeta primers and 13 Jbeta primers went into the PCR. Assay: immunoSEQ multiplex PCR; the TCRdb copy retains only in-frame clones and omits some. The table shows some 85,000 clones, with approximately 84% occurring only once. Sample: PBMCs. The source is a woman aged 45-65 years in good health and CMV-seronegative. The V gene is TRBV27, the J gene TRBJ1-1, with 7 bases that match TRBD1. The CDR3 DNA is TGTGCCAGCAGTTTACGCAGGGGGACTGAAGCTTTCTTT. It translates to CASSLRRGTEAFF.